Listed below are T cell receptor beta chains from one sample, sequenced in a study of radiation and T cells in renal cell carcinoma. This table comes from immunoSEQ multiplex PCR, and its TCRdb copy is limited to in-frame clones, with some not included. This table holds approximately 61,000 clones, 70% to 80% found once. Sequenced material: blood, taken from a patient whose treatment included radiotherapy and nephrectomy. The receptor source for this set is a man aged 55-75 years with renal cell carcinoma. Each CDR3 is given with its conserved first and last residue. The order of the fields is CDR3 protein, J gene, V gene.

CASSEPASWILTSGSYNEQFF,TRBJ2-1,TRBV6-1
CASSLGRGNEQFF,TRBJ2-1,TRBV5-1
CASSLYEETQYF,TRBJ2-5,TRBV5-1
CASRRTGDDTQYF,TRBJ2-3,TRBV25-1
CASSESQATNYGYTF,TRBJ1-2,TRBV10-1
CASSMGPMNTEAFF,TRBJ1-1,TRBV19
CASSSPLRGRREAFF,TRBJ1-1,TRBV27
CATGGTSTQYF,TRBJ2-3,TRBV6-5
CASSEGQYHRGGYTF,TRBJ1-2,TRBV6-1
CASSIVGGQYGYTF,TRBJ1-2,TRBV19
CASSDEETQYF,TRBJ2-5,TRBV9
CASSRETGLTEAFF,TRBJ1-1,TRBV4-3
CASSRGFGETQYF,TRBJ2-5,TRBV7-2
CASSLGPNSPLHF,TRBJ1-6,TRBV2
CASSPHGHLNTEAFF,TRBJ1-1,TRBV25-1
CASSIPRDRSSGANVLTF,TRBJ2-6,TRBV19
CASSVGVSGGYEQYF,TRBJ2-7,TRBV9
CAISDRGLGTQHF,TRBJ1-5,TRBV10-3
CASTLAGIYNEQFF,TRBJ2-1,TRBV11-1
CASRMTGGAGQPQHF,TRBJ1-5,TRBV6-5
CASRQLSTDTQYF,TRBJ2-3,TRBV6-5
CASSLSSTQETQYF,TRBJ2-5,TRBV7-3
CASREGALNYGYTF,TRBJ1-2,TRBV6-1
CACRPGQGSEKLFF,TRBJ1-4,TRBV5-1
CASSVGSSTDTQYF,TRBJ2-3,TRBV9
CASSPNVGRETQYF,TRBJ2-5,TRBV7-2
CASSRGDNSNQPQHF,TRBJ1-5,TRBV18
CASGIFGNTEAFF,TRBJ1-1,TRBV12-5
CASSLSGADYGYTF,TRBJ1-2,TRBV7-9
CASSQEFGGTYEQYF,TRBJ2-7,TRBV4-3
CASSETGGGTEAFF,TRBJ1-1,TRBV6-5
CATSRENLETGSLGIQTGELFF,TRBJ2-2,TRBV15
CASSVAGIAGGTHEQYF,TRBJ2-7,TRBV7-2
CASSVGADGYTF,TRBJ1-2,TRBV6-6
CSGLTGSYEQYF,TRBJ2-7,TRBV29-1
CASSIGTGSYGYTF,TRBJ1-2,TRBV19